Listed here are 18 T cell receptor beta chains from one sample, sequenced in a study of blood T cell repertoires in COVID-19. Some clones are missing from TCRdb's copy, which holds only in-frame ones; the method was immunoSEQ multiplex PCR. The sample lists about 300,000 clones; 65% to 90% were seen once. What was sequenced was PBMCs or T cells enriched from blood (not recorded which). All receptors come from a man aged 25 to 40 who had recovered from COVID-19.

The chain joins TRBV30 to TRBJ1-6; maybe TRBD1 (5 bases). Germline CDR1 GTSNPN, CDR2 SVGIG (reference sequence). The ends were cut back, 3 bases at V and 7 bases at J, with 10 bases in the middle. The CDR3 is 13 residues long. The DNA of the CDR3 is TGTGCCTGGAGAGGGGCCGGGAATTCACCCCTCCACTTT. As protein: CAWRGAGNSPLHF. Full variable domain (rest looked up from reference TRBV30 and TRBJ1-6): SQTIHQWPATLVQPVGSPLSLECTVEGTSNPNLYWYRQAAGRGLQLLFYSVGIGQISSEVPQNLSASRPQDRQFILSSKKLLLSDSGFYLCAWRGAGNSPLHFGNGTRLTVT.

This sequence joins TRBV24-1 and TRBJ2-2; 16 nucleotides agree with TRBD2. V lost 6 bases, J lost 6 bases, and 6 bases stayed unmatched. The CDR3 spans 17 residues. The germline CDR1 and CDR2 sequences are KGHDR and SFDVKD. CDR3 in amino acids: CATSSGTSGRGAGELFF. The CDR3 coding sequence is TGTGCCACCAGTTCCGGGACTAGCGGGAGGGGGGCCGGGGAGCTGTTTTTT.

This clone was seen ten or more times. This chain connects TRBV28 to TRBJ2-5; 8 nucleotides align to TRBD1. Unmatched junction bases numbered 6, after V lost 7 bases and J lost 5 bases. The CDR3 spans 13 residues. Per the germline V gene, CDR1 is MDHEN and CDR2 is SYDVKM. The CDR3 DNA reads TGTGCCAGCAACCCAGGGGGCAAGGAGACCCAGTACTTC. Encoded protein: CASNPGGKETQYF.

The V call is TRBV12-5, the J call TRBJ2-3, with TRBD1 identical over 9 bases. V shed 3 bases, J shed 4 bases, and the junction held 5 bases outside the gene matches. CDR1 LGHNT and CDR2 FRNRAP come from the germline V gene. This CDR3 region has 15 residues. Written as DNA, the CDR3 is TGTGCTAGTGGTTTCCTGGACAGGGGCGCAGATACGCAGTATTTT. Its protein is CASGFLDRGADTQYF.

DNA for the CDR3: TGTGCCAGCAGTAACTACCGGGACTCCTTGTGGGAGACCCAGTACTTC. The encoded protein is CASSNYRDSLWETQYF. This chain uses TRBV2 with TRBJ2-5, with D tentatively TRBD2 (6 bases). Germline V gene lookup returns CDR1 SNHLY and CDR2 FYNNEI. The CDR3 contains 16 residues. V was shortened by 5 bases and J by 5 bases, with 21 bases between the two germline ends.

This chain links TRBV29-1 with TRBJ1-1; TRBD1 might be the D (6 bases). Germline loops: CDR1 SQVTM, CDR2 ANQGSEA. The CDR3 loop spans 14 amino acids. V was pared by 6 bases and J by 0 bases, with 14 bases between. CDR3 coding DNA: TGCAGCGTAGTTAAACAGGGTATGAACACTGAAGCTTTCTTT. This codes for CSVVKQGMNTEAFF.

The chain links TRBV19 to TRBJ1-5; D remains unclear. V was trimmed by 3 bases and J by 6 bases, leaving 18 bases between them. The CDR3 has 16 residues. Germline CDR1 and CDR2: LNHDA and SQIVND (reference sequence). CDR3 DNA: TGTGCCAGTAGTATCGAAACTCCGGGAGGAGCTCAGCCCCAGCATTTT. Translation: CASSIETPGGAQPQHF.

V and J are TRBV6-5 and TRBJ2-7; D is unclear. The ends were cut back, 4 bases at V and 2 bases at J, with 15 bases in the middle. There are 15 residues in the CDR3. Germline V gene lookup returns CDR1 MNHEY and CDR2 SVGAGI. The CDR3 coding sequence is TGTGCCAGCAGTTCCACACCCCAACCCACCTACGAGCAGTACTTC. It is translated as CASSSTPQPTYEQYF.

V is TRBV6-5 and J is TRBJ1-1; weak D call: TRBD1 (5 bases). Trimming removed 4 bases from V and 0 bases from J, with 15 bases in between. The germline CDR1 and CDR2 sequences are MNHEY and SVGAGI. The CDR3 totals 16 residues. CDR3 sequence: CASSSPRAGMNTEAFF. The DNA for the CDR3 is TGTGCCAGCAGTTCCCCAAGGGCAGGGATGAACACTGAAGCTTTCTTT.

The gene calls are TRBV5-1 and TRBJ1-1; D uncertain. V lost 0 bases to trimming and J lost 5 bases, with 11 bases between them. Germline assignment: CDR1 SGHRS and CDR2 YFSETQ. CDR3 size: 14 residues. This CDR3 is CASSLEVFGTEAFF. DNA of the CDR3: TGCGCCAGCAGCTTGGAAGTTTTCGGTACTGAAGCTTTCTTT.

This chain joins TRBV7-9 and TRBJ1-1; no clear D gene. Germline lookup yields CDR1 SEHNR and CDR2 FQNEAQ (reference sequence). CDR3 length: 15 amino acids. V gave up 1 base and J gave up 7 bases, with 16 bases separating them. CDR3 sequence reads: CASSLELAGKGEAFF. CDR3 nucleotides: TGTGCCAGCAGCTTAGAATTGGCGGGGAAAGGTGAAGCTTTCTTT.

The chain employs TRBV19 and TRBJ1-2; TRBD1 might be the D (6 bases). CDR1 and CDR2 (germline): LNHDA, SQIVND (reference sequence). V was shortened by 6 bases and J by 6 bases, with 17 bases between the two germline ends. CDR3 size: 14 residues. The CDR3 loop is CASRDPNRVNGYTF. The CDR3 nucleotides are TGTGCCAGTAGAGATCCGAACAGGGTAAATGGCTACACCTTC. Complete variable domain (other parts from reference TRBV19 and TRBJ1-2): DGGITQSPKYLFRKEGQNVTLSCEQNLNHDAMYWYRQDPGQGLRLIYYSQIVNDFQKGDIAEGYSVSREKKESFPLTVTSAQKNPTAFYLCASRDPNRVNGYTFGSGTRLTVV.

This sequence joins TRBV27 and TRBJ1-4, with D possibly TRBD1 on 5 matching bases. The CDR3 extends over 18 amino acids. The germline gives CDR1 MNHEY, CDR2 SMNVEV (reference sequence). The V end was cut by 4 bases, the J end by 4 bases, with 22 bases between. The CDR3 DNA reads TGTGCCAGCAGTTCGGATACCCTCGGGGAGGGGATTAATGAAAAACTGTTTTTT. Its protein is CASSSDTLGEGINEKLFF.

The V call is TRBV19, the J call TRBJ2-3; 11 bases agree with TRBD1. This CDR3 contains 17 residues. The junction had 8 bases not matched to a gene; V was cut back by 5 bases and J by 1 base. Germline CDR1 LNHDA, CDR2 SQIVND (reference sequence). As DNA, the CDR3 is TGTGCCAGTAGTTCCAGACCGGGACAGGGGGGCACAGATACGCAGTATTTT. Protein sequence: CASSSRPGQGGTDTQYF.

V and J are TRBV19 and TRBJ2-7; maybe TRBD2 (5 bases). Trimming stripped 8 bases from V and 7 bases from J, with 15 bases between. The CDR3 runs to 12 residues. CDR1 and CDR2 (germline): LNHDA, SQIVND (reference sequence). The CDR3 sequence is CASFRASGEQYF. The CDR3 DNA reads as TGTGCCAGTTTCCGGGCCTCGGGGGAGCAGTACTTC.

The table lists this clone with a few counts. The genes are TRBV28 and TRBJ1-2; possibly TRBD1 for D (6 bases). Trimming stripped 2 bases from V and 4 bases from J, with 11 bases between. The CDR3 is made up of 14 amino acids. Germline V gives CDR1 MDHEN, CDR2 SYDVKM. The CDR3 spells CASSLPGALYGYTF. In nucleotides, the CDR3 is TGTGCCAGCAGTTTACCAGGGGCGCTCTATGGCTACACCTTC.

This chain uses TRBV30 with TRBJ1-5; 7 bases fit TRBD1. CDR1 GTSNPN and CDR2 SVGIG come from the germline V gene (reference sequence). This CDR3 comprises 16 residues. The junction had 13 bases not matched to a gene; V was cut back by 1 base and J by 7 bases. CDR3 nucleotide sequence: TGTGCCTGGAGTGGACCCGCTACAGGGGCAGGACAGCCCCAGCATTTT. Translated: CAWSGPATGAGQPQHF.

The chain couples TRBV3-1 (or the pseudogene TRBV3-2) to TRBJ1-3; D call uncertain. The ends were cut back, 7 bases at V and 0 bases at J, with 13 bases in the middle. This CDR3 has 15 amino acids. CDR1 is LGHDT and CDR2 is YNNKEL in the germline V gene (reference sequence). The CDR3 coding sequence is TGTGCCAGCAAGATAAACTTTTACTCTGGAAACACCATATATTTT. It yields the protein CASKINFYSGNTIYF.